This TCR beta chain came from a study of blood T cell repertoires in COVID-19. Two negative PCRs, clearance, or symptom resolution had been documented for recovered Cohort 3 donors. Profiling relied on immunoSEQ multiplex PCR, and the TCRdb table lists in-frame clones only, not all of them. The sample includes 150,000 or so clones, more than 70% seen only once; the top ten take 15% to 20%. Germline CDR1 is SGHDN and CDR2 is FVKESK. CDR3 length: 15 amino acids. The ends were cut back, 0 bases at V and 8 bases at J, with 16 bases in the middle. V is TRBV14 and J is TRBJ1-2, with D possibly matching TRBD1 (6 bases). The clonotype originates from a man aged 55 to 69 who had recovered from COVID-19. The sequenced material came from PBMCs or T cells enriched from blood (not recorded which). CDR3 loop: CASSQDLGAPAGYTF. CDR3 nucleotides: TGTGCCAGCAGCCAAGATCTGGGGGCGCCGGCCGGCTACACCTTC.